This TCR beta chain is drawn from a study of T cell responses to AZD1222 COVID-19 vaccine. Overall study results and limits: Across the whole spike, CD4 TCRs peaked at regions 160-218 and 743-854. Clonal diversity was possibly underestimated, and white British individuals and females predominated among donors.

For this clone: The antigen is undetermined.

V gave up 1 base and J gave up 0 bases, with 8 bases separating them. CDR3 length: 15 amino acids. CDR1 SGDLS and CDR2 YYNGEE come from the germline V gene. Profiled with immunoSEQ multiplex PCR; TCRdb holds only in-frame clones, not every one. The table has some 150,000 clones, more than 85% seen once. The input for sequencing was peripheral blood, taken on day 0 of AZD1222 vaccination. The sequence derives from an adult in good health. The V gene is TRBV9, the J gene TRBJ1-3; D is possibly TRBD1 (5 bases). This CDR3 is CASSVQGFSGNTIYF. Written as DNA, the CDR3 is TGTGCCAGCAGCGTACAGGGTTTCTCTGGAAACACCATATATTTT.